The entry below describes one T cell receptor beta chain. This clone occurred once. The antigen it binds to is not known. Nothing much larger sits one base from this clone, and base qualities are not available. The trial excluded patients who had a history of autoimmune disease or who were on systemic immunosuppression. Peripheral blood for TCR sequencing was collected from all dose cohorts at baseline, on cycle 4 day 1, and on cycle 7 day 1. Samples were obtained from an open-label, multicenter, first-in-human phase I dose-escalation trial of ivuxolimab. Adults with locally advanced or metastatic head and neck squamous cell, hepatocellular, melanoma or renal cell carcinoma were enrolled in the trial. Before TCR sequencing, CD4+ and CD8+ T cells were separately sorted from peripheral blood. This sample was taken from a study of OX40 agonist ivuxolimab in advanced cancers. About the full investigation: Ivuxolimab was a fully human IgG2 agonistic monoclonal antibody targeting the costimulatory receptor OX40 (CD134). Intravenous ivuxolimab was administered to patients every 2 weeks at six dose levels: 0.01, 0.1, 0.3, 1.5, 3 and 10 mg/kg. Among the approximately 54 dose-escalation patients, some 20 had hepatocellular carcinoma, around 15 melanoma, 9 renal cell carcinoma and 9 head and neck cancer. In the dose-escalation cohort, 75% to 85% of patients were male, and the mean age was 60 years with a range of roughly 23 to 79. Patients were allowed to have had prior anti-PD-1, anti-PD-L1 or anti-CTLA-4 therapy, and approximately 37% of the dose-escalation patients had been treated with checkpoint inhibitors. Partial responses occurred in three dose-escalation patients: two with cutaneous melanoma and one with hepatocellular carcinoma. Peripheral TCRbeta sequencing was intended to test whether TCR sequence diversity was altered and clonal T-cell expansion was caused by ivuxolimab. The paper reports the monotherapy dose-escalation portion (N of about 50 patients) of the phase I ivuxolimab trial. What the research found in general, with its limitations: Partial responders in the 0.1-3.0 mg/kg groups had among the lowest normalized peripheral clonal expansion, especially among CD8+ T cells. Antigen specificity was not determined for the clonally expanded peripheral T cells. Low levels of normalized T-cell clonal expansion were also seen in some nonresponding patients. After ivuxolimab, expanded clones were on average more numerous among CD8+ T cells than among CD4+ T cells. At doses of 0.1 to 3.0 mg/kg, clonal expansion of both CD4+ and CD8+ blood T cells was observed from baseline to week 6.

To sequence the TCRbeta CDR3 region, genomic DNA was isolated from the sorted cells. TCRbeta CDR3 regions were sequenced using the immunoSEQ Assay. In its TCRdb copy, this immuneACCESS table keeps in-frame sequences only and misses some clones. Where compared with another copy, unresolved V genes explain less than half of these, and the others have no known cause. The sample data list around 84,000 clones, and about 80% of these were observed just once. Around 0.51% of the sample lies in the top ten. The CDR3 measures 13 amino acids from cysteine to phenylalanine. The retained sequence is limited to the CDR3, 39 bases, with the frame set at the first base. The germline V gene sets CDR1 to LGHNT and CDR2 to FRNRAP. The V and J ends are trimmed by 9 bases and 6 bases, leaving 15 bases between them.

Rearrangement joined TRBV12-5 to TRBJ2-1; the D gene is tentatively TRBD1 or TRBD2, each matching 5 bases. Specimen: CD4+ or CD8+ T cells sorted from blood, collected in a trial of the OX40 agonist ivuxolimab. This TCR was sampled from an adult with an advanced solid tumor such as melanoma, head and neck, liver or kidney cancer. The CDR3 sequence is CASHQSGSNEQFF. The DNA is TGTGCTAGCCACCAATCAGGGAGCAATGAGCAGTTCTTC.